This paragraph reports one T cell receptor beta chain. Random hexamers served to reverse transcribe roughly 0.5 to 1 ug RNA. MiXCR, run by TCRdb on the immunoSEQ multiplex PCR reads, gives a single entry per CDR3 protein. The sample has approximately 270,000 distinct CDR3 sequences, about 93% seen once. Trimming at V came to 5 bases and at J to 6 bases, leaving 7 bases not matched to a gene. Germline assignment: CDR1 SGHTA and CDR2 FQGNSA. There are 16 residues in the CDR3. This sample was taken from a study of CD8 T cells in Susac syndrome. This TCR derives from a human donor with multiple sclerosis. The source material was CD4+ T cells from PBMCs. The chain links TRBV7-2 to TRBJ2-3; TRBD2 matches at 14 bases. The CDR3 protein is CASSPGLAGGIDTQYF. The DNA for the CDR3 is TGTGCCAGCAGCCCCGGACTAGCGGGAGGTATTGATACGCAGTATTTT.